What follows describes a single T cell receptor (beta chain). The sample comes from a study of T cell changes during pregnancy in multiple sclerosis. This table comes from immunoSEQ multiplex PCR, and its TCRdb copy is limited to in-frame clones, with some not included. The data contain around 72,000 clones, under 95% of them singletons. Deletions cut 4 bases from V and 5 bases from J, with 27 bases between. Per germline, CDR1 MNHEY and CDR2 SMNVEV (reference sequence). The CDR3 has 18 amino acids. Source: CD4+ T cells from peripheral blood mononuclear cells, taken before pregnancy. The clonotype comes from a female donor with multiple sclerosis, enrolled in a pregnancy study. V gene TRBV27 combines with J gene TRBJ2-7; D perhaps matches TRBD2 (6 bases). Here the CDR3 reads CASSSVGGRRGVLNEQYF. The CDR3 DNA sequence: TGTGCCAGCAGTTCTGTTGGGGGACGGCGCGGGGTATTAAACGAGCAGTACTTC.